One sample yielded the 22 T cell receptor beta chains listed below, sequenced in a study of graft-versus-host responses after intestinal transplantation. Their cognate antigens are unknown. Data came from immunoSEQ multiplex PCR; TCRdb stores just in-frame clones and leaves some out. Of 90,000 to 95,000 clones in the sample, roughly nine tenths were seen once. The sample in question was unstimulated CD8+ T cells sorted from spleen or lymph node cells, obtained before intestinal transplant. These TCRs come from a human donor who received an intestinal transplant.

The chain joins TRBV5-6 to TRBJ2-3; unclear D gene. This CDR3 spans 14 amino acids. The ends were cut back, 0 bases at V and 0 bases at J, with 5 bases in the middle. Germline V gene lookup returns CDR1 SGHDT and CDR2 YYEEEE. CDR3 sequence (DNA): TGTGCCAGCAGCTTGGCCCCTAGCACAGATACGCAGTATTTT. Residues: CASSLAPSTDTQYF.

The V and J genes are TRBV11-2 and TRBJ2-3; D is possibly TRBD2 (5 bases). The length of the CDR3 is 14 residues. Trimming took 2 bases from V and 7 from J, leaving 13 bases between them. CDR1 and CDR2 from the germline V gene are SGHAT and FQNNGV. CDR3 nucleotide sequence: TGTGCCAGCAGCTTACAAGGACTCGGGAATACGCAGTATTTT. Its protein product is CASSLQGLGNTQYF.

The CDR3 region has the DNA TGTGCCAGCAGTTTCTCGTCCCAGGGCTACACCTTC. Translating it yields CASSFSSQGYTF. The V gene is TRBV28, the J gene TRBJ1-2; D is unresolved. The CDR3 loop spans 12 amino acids. V was cut by 3 bases and J by 8 bases, with 10 bases left in between. The germline gives CDR1 MDHEN, CDR2 SYDVKM.

The rearrangement joins TRBV13 to TRBJ2-1; D is perhaps TRBD2 (6 bases). The CDR3 runs 15 residues. V dropped 5 bases and J dropped 0 bases, with 11 bases sitting between them. From germline, CDR1 is PRHDT and CDR2 FYEKMQ (reference sequence). The CDR3 region is CASSPRETSYNEQFF. The CDR3 bases are TGTGCCAGCAGCCCCCGGGAGACCTCCTACAATGAGCAGTTCTTC.

The V gene is TRBV9, the J gene TRBJ2-5; TRBD2 agrees at 8 bases. This CDR3 has 15 amino acids. CDR1 and CDR2 from the germline V gene are SGDLS and YYNGEE. The trim removed 1 base at V and 2 bases at J, leaving 4 bases unmatched. The CDR3 sequence: CASSVSPGGQETQYF. Here the CDR3 DNA reads TGTGCCAGCAGCGTATCACCGGGGGGGCAAGAGACCCAGTACTTC.

The rearrangement links TRBV12-5 to TRBJ2-7, with 7 bases fitting TRBD1. Germline V gene lookup returns CDR1 LGHNT and CDR2 FRNRAP. V shed 1 base, J shed 2 bases, and the junction held 5 bases outside the gene matches. CDR3 length equals 15 residues. The CDR3 is CASGLEQGSPYEQYF. The CDR3 DNA reads TGTGCTAGTGGTTTGGAACAGGGGAGTCCCTACGAGCAGTACTTC.

This sequence joins TRBV5-1 and TRBJ2-7, with a tentative D call TRBD1 (6 bases). The V and J ends lost 2 bases and 4 bases respectively, with 7 bases between them. The CDR3 covers 12 residues. Per germline, CDR1 SGHRS and CDR2 YFSETQ. CDR3 sequence: CASSFTGYEQYF. For the CDR3, the DNA is TGCGCCAGCAGCTTTACAGGGTACGAGCAGTACTTC.

The CDR3 reads CASSSSRGASLFEQFF. DNA of the CDR3: TGTGCCAGCAGCTCATCCCGGGGGGCCTCCCTATTTGAGCAGTTCTTC. The chain joins TRBV7-9 to TRBJ2-1, with a weak D call TRBD2 (7 bases). The V gene's germline CDR1 is SEHNR and CDR2 FQNEAQ (reference sequence). With 4 bases removed from V and 9 bases from J, the gap between germline ends came to 22 bases. The CDR3 has 16 amino acids.

The V gene is TRBV6-4, the J gene TRBJ2-3, with 8 nucleotides matching TRBD1. CDR1 and CDR2 from the germline V gene are MRHNA and SNTAGT. The CDR3 extends over 14 amino acids. V lost 5 bases and J lost 4; bases outside the gene matches: 5. DNA for the CDR3: TGTGCCAGCAGTAGACAGGGGTCAGCAGATACGCAGTATTTT. Residues: CASSRQGSADTQYF.

The genes are TRBV6-1 and TRBJ2-7, with 11 bases identical to TRBD2. The ends lost 5 bases at V and 3 bases at J; junction bases unmatched: 3. CDR1 and CDR2 from the germline V gene are MNHNS and SASEGT. The CDR3 spans 14 residues. The CDR3 DNA reads as TGTGCCAGCAGTCCGACTAGCGGGAACTACGAGCAGTACTTC. This sequence encodes CASSPTSGNYEQYF.

The chain joins TRBV5-4 to TRBJ2-7; 7 bases fit TRBD1. CDR3 length equals 14 residues. With 4 bases clipped from V and 3 bases from J, the junction kept 7 bases outside the gene matches. Germline V gene sequence: CDR1 SGHNT, CDR2 YYREEE (reference sequence). The DNA of the CDR3 is TGTGCCAGCAGCATGCAGGGGGAATTCTACGAGCAGTACTTC. Its protein product is CASSMQGEFYEQYF.

The J gene is TRBJ2-1, the V gene TRBV27; a possible D gene is TRBD1 (5 bases). The V and J ends lost 4 bases and 10 bases respectively, with 14 bases between them. The CDR3 is made up of 13 amino acids. Germline-derived CDR1 and CDR2 are MNHEY and SMNVEV (reference sequence). The CDR3 DNA sequence: TGTGCCAGCAGTTATGGGGCCCTACGGGAGCAGTTCTTC. Its translation is CASSYGALREQFF.

V usage is TRBV5-1 and J usage is TRBJ2-7, with 10 positions matching TRBD1. V was clipped by 4 bases and J by 2 bases; unmatched bases: 9. Germline CDR1 and CDR2: SGHRS and YFSETQ. This CDR3 is 16 amino acids long. CDR3 in amino acids: CASSPRTGGHPYEQYF. The CDR3 nucleotides are TGCGCCAGCAGCCCCCGGACAGGGGGTCACCCCTACGAGCAGTACTTC.

The chain couples TRBV27 to TRBJ2-1, with D maybe TRBD2 (6 bases). CDR3 length equals 13 residues. CDR1 is MNHEY and CDR2 is SMNVEV in the germline V gene (reference sequence). Trimming cost V 7 bases and J 6 bases, with 13 bases left between them. CDR3 sequence reads: CASTSPTSNEQFF. CDR3 bases: TGTGCCAGCACCTCCCCGACTAGCAATGAGCAGTTCTTC.

J is TRBJ1-1 and V is TRBV29-1; no definite D call. Germline loops: CDR1 SQVTM, CDR2 ANQGSEA. This CDR3 region has 12 residues. With 3 bases removed from V and 4 bases from J, the gap between germline ends came to 9 bases. As DNA, the CDR3 is TGCAGCGTTGACGACTTTGGCACTGAAGCTTTCTTT. Its protein product is CSVDDFGTEAFF.

This sequence joins TRBV7-3 and TRBJ2-1; maybe TRBD2 (5 bases). Trimming left V 5 bases short and J 4 bases short, with 9 bases between. Germline-derived CDR1 and CDR2 are SGHTA and FQGTGA. This CDR3 spans 13 amino acids. CDR3 in DNA: TGTGCCAGCAGCCCGACGGGATACAATGAGCAGTTCTTC. Protein sequence: CASSPTGYNEQFF.

This clone came up once. The V call is TRBV7-9, the J call TRBJ2-1; no firm D call. Germline loops: CDR1 SEHNR, CDR2 FQNEAQ (reference sequence). Deletions cut 4 bases from V and 2 bases from J, with 12 bases between. This CDR3 contains 15 residues. The DNA for the CDR3 is TGTGCCAGCAGCTCAATAATGGCCCCCTACAATGAGCAGTTCTTC. It yields the protein CASSSIMAPYNEQFF.

In DNA, the CDR3 is TGTGCCAGCAGCTTGGGGACAGGCGAATACGAGCAGTACTTC. This sequence encodes CASSLGTGEYEQYF. J is TRBJ2-5 and V is TRBV11-2; 8 nucleotides align to TRBD1. The end of the DNA aligns better with TRBJ2-7, so the J call may be wrong. This CDR3 is 14 amino acids long. From germline, CDR1 is SGHAT and CDR2 FQNNGV.

This chain links TRBV11-2 with TRBJ1-6, with TRBD1 identical over 9 bases. CDR1 is SGHAT, CDR2 FQNNGV, per germline. CDR3 size: 13 residues. V dropped 5 bases and J dropped 13; count of bases not matched to a gene: 6. CDR3 DNA: TGTGCCAGCAGCATATGGACAGGGGACCCCCTCCACTTT. As protein: CASSIWTGDPLHF.

This chain's CDR3 is CASSPLASEQFF. The CDR3 bases are TGTGCCAGCAGCCCACTAGCTAGTGAGCAGTTCTTC. The rearrangement links TRBV7-9 to TRBJ2-1; a weak D match, TRBD2 (6 bases). The CDR3 is 12 amino acids. Trimming pared 5 bases from V and 9 bases from J, leaving 11 bases between. The germline CDR1 and CDR2 sequences are SEHNR and FQNEAQ (reference sequence).

This sequence joins TRBV6-1 and TRBJ2-7; D remains ambiguous. Between the trimmed V and J ends, which lost 5 bases and 3 bases, there was a span of 11 bases. There are 13 residues in the CDR3. Germline lookup yields CDR1 MNHNS and CDR2 SASEGT. The CDR3 DNA sequence: TGTGCCAGCAGTCCACAGATCCTCTACGAGCAGTACTTC. Translation: CASSPQILYEQYF.

The chain couples TRBV14 to TRBJ2-5, with 10 nucleotides matching TRBD1. The DNA end favors TRBJ2-7, so the J call may be wrong. Germline loops: CDR1 SGHDN, CDR2 FVKESK. This CDR3 is 15 amino acids long. CDR3 sequence reads: CASSPLDRGQGEQYF. In DNA, the CDR3 is TGTGCCAGCAGCCCTTTAGACAGGGGGCAAGGCGAGCAGTACTTC.